Listed below are T cell receptor beta chains from one sample, sequenced in a study of shared clonotypes between healthy human individuals. TCRdb keeps only in-frame clones here, not all; method: immunoSEQ multiplex PCR. The repertoire holds millions of clones, with roughly 94% as singletons. Source material: naive CD4+ T cells sorted from blood. These receptors all stem from a man aged 18 to 29 in good health. The CDR3 runs from the conserved cysteine through the conserved F or W. Each record gives: J gene, clone size, V gene, D gene, CDR3 DNA, CDR3 protein. A D gene is named only where the DNA matches it firmly. Expanded clones are given a class, and other clones once, few, many or no size at all.

TRBJ2-5	-	TRBV29-1	-	TGCAGCGTTGAAGTTACGGAGACTGGCCTGCGGGTACTCAGGACCCAGTACTTC	CSVEVTETGLRVLRTQYF
TRBJ2-5	-	TRBV18	TRBD1	TGTGCCAGCTCACCACAGGGGGCGAAGACGACCCAGTACTTC	CASSPQGAKTTQYF
TRBJ2-3	-	TRBV6-1	-	TGTGCCAGCAGTGATTGGGAGGGAGGGGGTACAGATACGCAGTATTTT	CASSDWEGGGTDTQYF
TRBJ1-4	once	TRBV11-2	-	TGTGCCAGCAGCTTAGATGGGGCGGGGTCAACTAATGAAAAACTGTTTTTT	CASSLDGAGSTNEKLFF
TRBJ2-7	-	TRBV7-8	TRBD1	TGTGCCAGCAGCTCCGACAGGGCGGGTGAGCAGTACTTC	CASSSDRAGEQYF
TRBJ2-7	-	TRBV21-1	-	TGTGCCAGCAGCACCTTAGCGGGGGTGAACTACGAGCAGTACTTC	CASSTLAGVNYEQYF
TRBJ1-2	-	TRBV6-5	TRBD1	TGTGCCAGCAGTTTATGGACCGGGACAGGGACGCACGGCTACACCTTC	CASSLWTGTGTHGYTF
TRBJ2-2	-	TRBV6-6	-	TGTGCCAGCAGATCGACAGGAGCGAACACCGGGGAGCTGTTTTTT	CASRSTGANTGELFF
TRBJ2-7	once	TRBV2	TRBD1	TGTGCCAGCAGTGGCCTTAACAGGGGGTCCTACGAGCAGTACTTC	CASSGLNRGSYEQYF
TRBJ1-5	-	TRBV6-1	TRBD1	TGTGCCAGCAGAGGACAGGGGTATGAGACCCAGCATTTT	CASRGQGYETQHF
TRBJ1-4	-	TRBV19	-	TGTGCCAGTAGTATGCGTGAAAAACTGTTTTTT	CASSMREKLFF
TRBJ2-7	-	TRBV7-9	-	TGTGCCAGCAGCTTAGCGGCGGATACCTACGAGCAGTACTTC	CASSLAADTYEQYF
TRBJ2-1	-	TRBV5-4	-	TGTGCCAGCAGCCTAGCCCACGAGAACGACTACAATGAGCAGTTCTTC	CASSLAHENDYNEQFF
TRBJ2-5	-	TRBV6-5	TRBD2	TGTGCCAGCAGTTACTCGACTAGCTTCGGTCAAGAGACCCAGTACTTC	CASSYSTSFGQETQYF
TRBJ2-7	-	TRBV5-5	-	TGTGCCAGCAGCTTGACTCTGCTCAGCTCCTACGAGCAGTACTTC	CASSLTLLSSYEQYF
TRBJ1-5	-	TRBV19	-	TGTGCCAGTAGACGCTACCGGGAGAGCAATCAGCCCCAGCATTTT	CASRRYRESNQPQHF
TRBJ2-3	-	TRBV5-8	TRBD2	TGTGCCAGCAGCTTACCGAAACTAGCGGCAGATTCATATACGCAGTATTTT	CASSLPKLAADSYTQYF
TRBJ2-7	-	TRBV2	TRBD2	TGTGCCAGCAGTGTAGCGGGGGCTTACTACGAGCAGTACTTC	CASSVAGAYYEQYF
TRBJ2-3	few	TRBV18	-	TGTGCCAGCTCACCACAGGGGTCCACAGATACGCAGTATTTT	CASSPQGSTDTQYF
TRBJ2-5	-	TRBV7-9	-	TGTGCCAGCAGCTTAGTGTCTAGCCAAGAGACCCAGTACTTC	CASSLVSSQETQYF
TRBJ2-2	many	TRBV4-1	TRBD2	TGCGCCAGCAACTCTGTGACTAGCGGGAGTAACACCGGGGAGCTGTTTTTT	CASNSVTSGSNTGELFF
TRBJ2-5	-	TRBV9	TRBD2	TGTGCCAGCAGCGTAGGGTCTAGCGGGAGAGAGACCCAGTACTTC	CASSVGSSGRETQYF
TRBJ2-5	-	TRBV2	-	TGTGCCAGCGCAGGGTACCAAGAGACCCAGTACTTC	CASAGYQETQYF
TRBJ1-2	-	TRBV15	TRBD1	TGTGCCACCTCGACAGGGCCTAACTATGGCTACACCTTC	CATSTGPNYGYTF
TRBJ2-5	-	TRBV20-1	-	TGCAGTGCCGGGAATGGGGAGACCCAGTACTTC	CSAGNGETQYF
TRBJ2-1	-	TRBV18	-	TGTGCCAGCTCATCCAACTCAGAACTGGGTCAGTTCTTC	CASSSNSELGQFF
TRBJ1-6	-	TRBV19	-	TGTGCCAGTAGTATGGACGGGCTATCACCCCTCCACTTT	CASSMDGLSPLHF
TRBJ2-7	-	TRBV15	-	TGTGCCACCAGCAACCTACAGGACTTAGGTTCCTACGAGCAGTACTTC	CATSNLQDLGSYEQYF
TRBJ2-1	-	TRBV12-5	-	TGTGCTAGTGGTTTGGGAGAGACTCGCTCCTACAATGAGCAGTTCTTC	CASGLGETRSYNEQFF
TRBJ2-3	-	TRBV13	-	TGTGCCACCACGGATACGGGACTTAGCACAGATACGCAGTATTTT	CATTDTGLSTDTQYF
TRBJ2-7	-	TRBV6-1	TRBD1	TGTGCCAGCAGTGGAACGACAGGGCCCTACGAGCAGTACTTC	CASSGTTGPYEQYF
TRBJ1-1	-	TRBV18	-	TGTGCCAGCTCACCAAGCGGTAACACTGAAGCTTTCTTT	CASSPSGNTEAFF
TRBJ1-1	-	TRBV28	TRBD1	TGTGCCAGCAGTTTAACTCAGGGGGCGGGAGGGAACACTGAAGCTTTCTTT	CASSLTQGAGGNTEAFF
TRBJ1-2	-	TRBV5-6	TRBD1	TGTGCCAGCAGCTTGGGACAGGGGGCGCGTGGCTACACCTTC	CASSLGQGARGYTF
TRBJ1-6	-	TRBV10-2	TRBD1	TGCGCCAGCACGCCGGGACAGGGAAGTAATTCACCCCTCCACTTT	CASTPGQGSNSPLHF
TRBJ1-1	-	TRBV2	TRBD1	TGTGCCAGCAGCTGGACAGGGCCCACTGAAGCTTTCTTT	CASSWTGPTEAFF
TRBJ2-3	-	TRBV11-3	-	TGTGCCAGCAGCTCAAAGCGAACTACCGATACGCAGTATTTT	CASSSKRTTDTQYF
TRBJ1-6	-	TRBV28	-	TGTGCCAGCAGTCAAAGGCAGGGGACGAATTCACCCCTCCACTTT	CASSQRQGTNSPLHF
TRBJ1-5	many	TRBV30	-	TGTGCCTGGAGTGGAGGAGGGGGCAATCAGCCCCAGCATTTT	CAWSGGGGNQPQHF
TRBJ1-5	-	TRBV18	-	TGTGCCAGCTCACTTGTTGATAGGCAGCCCCAGCATTTT	CASSLVDRQPQHF
TRBJ1-1	-	TRBV6-5	-	TGTGCCAGTTTCGCATACAGGTCCACTGAAGCTTTCTTT	CASFAYRSTEAFF
TRBJ2-5	-	TRBV5-1	TRBD2	TGCGCCAGCAGCTACGAGCGGGGGGCCGAGGAGACCCAGTACTTC	CASSYERGAEETQYF
TRBJ1-4	-	TRBV7-9	-	TGTGCCAGCAGCCTTGGAGGAGGAGCTATTGAAAAACTGTTTTTT	CASSLGGGAIEKLFF
TRBJ2-6	-	TRBV9	-	TGTGCCAGCAGCGTAGGGTATACGTTAAAGATTGCAGGGAACTCTGGGGCCAACGTCCTGACTTTC	CASSVGYTLKIAGNSGANVLTF
TRBJ1-2	-	TRBV6-6	-	TGTGCCAGCAGTACGAGGACGGGCTATGGCTACACCTTC	CASSTRTGYGYTF
TRBJ2-1	-	TRBV7-6	-	TGTGCCAGCAGCTTAATCTCCCCGGGACTCCTGTACAATGAGCAGTTCTTC	CASSLISPGLLYNEQFF
TRBJ2-4	-	TRBV4-1	-	TGCGCCAGCAGCCAAGATCTAGGCGGAGTTCAGTACTTC	CASSQDLGGVQYF
TRBJ1-6	-	TRBV18	-	TGTGCCAGCTCACCGCGATCAGTCGCTTCACCCCTCCACTTT	CASSPRSVASPLHF